These 16 T cell receptor beta chains were sequenced from one sample in a study of blood T cells in healthy people across ages. A second PCR, run for about 6 to 12 cycles, used a sample-barcoded 5' primer plus a J-beta primer mix. TCRdb re-called the 5' RACE reads with MiXCR, one entry per CDR3 protein. Of hundreds of thousands of distinct CDR3 sequences in the sample, around half were seen once. Sequencing used blood. All receptors come from an elderly man in good health.

In this sample, this clonotype turned up a few times. The genes are TRBV7-2 and TRBJ2-1; 11 positions agree with TRBD2. The CDR3 totals 17 residues. Per the germline V gene, CDR1 is SGHTA and CDR2 is FQGNSA. J lost 2 bases, V lost 4 bases, and 7 bases had no gene match. CDR3: CASSSRTSGYTYNEQFF. In DNA, the CDR3 is TGTGCCAGCAGCTCAAGGACTAGCGGGTATACCTACAATGAGCAGTTCTTC.

The chain links TRBV5-5 to TRBJ2-7; 10 nucleotides line up with TRBD2. The CDR3 contains 17 residues. From germline, CDR1 is SGHKS and CDR2 YYEKEE (reference sequence). The CDR3 loop reads CVGSLVLAGPTSYEQYF. CDR3 DNA sequence: TGTGTCGGCAGCTTGGTACTAGCGGGACCGACCTCCTACGAGCAGTACTTC.

The chain links TRBV6-2 or TRBV6-3 to TRBJ2-1, with 9 positions matching TRBD2. Germline loops: CDR1 MNHEY, CDR2 SVGEGT. The CDR3 contains 16 residues. J was trimmed by 0 bases and V by 7 bases; bases with no gene match: 7. CDR3 amino acids: CASTLAGVNSYNEQFF. The CDR3 bases are TGTGCCAGCACACTAGCGGGCGTGAACTCCTACAATGAGCAGTTCTTC.

In this sample, this clonotype turned up a few times. V is TRBV2 and J is TRBJ2-5, with D perhaps matching TRBD1 or TRBD2 (6 bases each). The germline V gene encodes CDR1 SNHLY and CDR2 FYNNEI. The V end was cut by 8 bases, the J end by 4 bases, with 17 bases between. The length of the CDR3 is 14 residues. The CDR3 DNA reads as TGTGCCAGCCACCGGGAAGGGGGGTCAGAGACCCAGTACTTC. Protein: CASHREGGSETQYF.

The chain carries TRBV2 and TRBJ1-6; D may be TRBD1 (5 bases). V was clipped by 7 bases and J by 10 bases, with 20 bases between them. Germline loops: CDR1 SNHLY, CDR2 FYNNEI. This CDR3 is built from 15 residues. The CDR3 reads CASTGLGQGGSPLHF. The CDR3 DNA reads as TGTGCCAGCACCGGTCTAGGGCAGGGTGGATCACCCCTCCACTTT. Full variable domain (rest looked up from reference TRBV2 and TRBJ1-6): EPEVTQTPSHQVTQMGQEVILRCVPISNHLYFYWYRQILGQKVEFLVSFYNNEISEKSEIFDDQFSVERPDGSNFTLKIRSTKLEDSAMYFCASTGLGQGGSPLHFGNGTRLTVT.

The V and J genes are TRBV7-9 and TRBJ2-3; D might be TRBD2 (5 bases). The CDR3 extends over 14 amino acids. The germline V gene has CDR1 SEHNR and CDR2 FQNEAQ (reference sequence). Trimming removed 2 bases from V and 2 bases from J, with 8 bases in between. CDR3 amino acids: CASSLTGNTDTQYF. The CDR3 DNA is TGTGCCAGCAGCTTAACGGGAAACACAGATACGCAGTATTTT.

V usage is TRBV20-1 and J usage is TRBJ2-7; 7 nucleotides agree with TRBD1. Per germline, CDR1 DFQATT and CDR2 SNEGSKA (reference sequence). The CDR3 loop spans 15 amino acids. Trimming at V came to 6 bases and at J to 3 bases, leaving 14 bases not matched to a gene. CDR3 in amino acids: CSARETGKNSYEQYF. CDR3 DNA: TGCAGTGCGAGGGAGACAGGGAAGAATAGCTACGAGCAGTACTTC.

This clonotype was recorded many times. The chain couples TRBV5-1 to TRBJ2-4; D ambiguous. The CDR3 has 16 residues. Germline V CDR1 and CDR2: SGHRS, YFSETQ. Between the trimmed V and J ends, which lost 0 bases and 3 bases, there was a span of 13 bases. CDR3 loop: CASSLEGYFDKNIQYF. CDR3 nucleotide sequence: TGCGCCAGCAGCTTGGAGGGTTATTTTGACAAAAACATTCAGTACTTC.

The chain employs TRBV28 and TRBJ2-4; 11 nucleotides match TRBD1. CDR1 is MDHEN, CDR2 SYDVKM, per germline. V shed 4 bases, J shed 8 bases, and the junction held 7 bases outside the gene matches. This CDR3 is built from 15 residues. CDR3 sequence (DNA): TGTGCCAGCAGTTCACATGGACAGGGGGCAGACATTCAGTACTTC. This codes for CASSSHGQGADIQYF. Combining the CDR3 with reference TRBV28 and TRBJ2-4 gives the whole variable domain DVKVTQSSRYLVKRTGEKVFLECVQDMDHENMFWYRQDPGLGLRLIYFSYDVKMKEKGDIPEGYSVSREKKERFSLILESASTNQTSMYLCASSSHGQGADIQYFGAGTRLSVL.

This clonotype was seen more than once but under ten times. A much larger clonotype is one base distant, so this may be a read error. V usage is TRBV7-9 and J usage is TRBJ1-1; possible D gene TRBD1, 6 bases. CDR3 length equals 12 residues. The germline V gene encodes CDR1 SEHNR and CDR2 FQNEAQ (reference sequence). The CDR3 is CSSSGQTTEAFF. The DNA for the CDR3 is TGTTCCAGCAGCGGACAGACGACTGAAGCTTTCTTT.

This clonotype was detected many times. V and J are TRBV9 and TRBJ2-5, with D possibly being TRBD1 (6 bases). CDR3 length: 15 residues. Between the trimmed V and J ends, which lost 0 bases and 1 base, there was a span of 10 bases. Germline CDR1 SGDLS, CDR2 YYNGEE. The CDR3 DNA reads TGTGCCAGCAGCGTAGGCAGGGGCTTCCAAGAGACCCAGTACTTC. Residues: CASSVGRGFQETQYF.

A single count supports this clonotype. V and J are TRBV28 and TRBJ2-3; possibly TRBD2 for D (6 bases). The CDR3 runs to 13 residues. The germline V gene has CDR1 MDHEN and CDR2 SYDVKM. V was trimmed by 5 bases and J by 6 bases, leaving 12 bases between them. The CDR3 protein is CASSPGRRDTQYF. CDR3 nucleotides: TGTGCCAGCAGTCCCGGGAGACGGGATACGCAGTATTTT. The full variable domain, rest sourced from reference TRBV28 and TRBJ2-3, is DVKVTQSSRYLVKRTGEKVFLECVQDMDHENMFWYRQDPGLGLRLIYFSYDVKMKEKGDIPEGYSVSREKKERFSLILESASTNQTSMYLCASSPGRRDTQYFGPGTRLTVL.

This clonotype was seen only a few times. This rearrangement joins TRBV5-1 to TRBJ2-3, with D perhaps TRBD2 (5 bases). Germline V CDR1 and CDR2: SGHRS, YFSETQ. The V end lost 4 bases, the J end lost 6 bases, and 15 bases lay between the germline ends. The CDR3 is 14 residues long. CDR3 nucleotide sequence: TGCGCCAGCAGCCCGGACTCGGTTTGGGATACGCAGTATTTT. Translation gives CASSPDSVWDTQYF.

This clonotype was observed a few times. The chain couples TRBV4-1 to TRBJ2-3, with unresolved D. CDR1 is MGHRA, CDR2 YSYEKL, per germline. The germline V and J ends were trimmed by 0 bases and 1 base, with 11 bases remaining between them. The CDR3 length is 16 residues. In DNA form, the CDR3 reads TGCGCCAGCAGCCAAGATGCCAGCGAGGGCACAGATACGCAGTATTTT. This translates into CASSQDASEGTDTQYF.

The chain links TRBV20-1 to TRBJ2-3, with D unclear. Germline values: CDR1 DFQATT, CDR2 SNEGSKA (reference sequence). Deletions cut 6 bases from V and 1 base from J, with 17 bases between. CDR3 size: 15 residues. The CDR3 DNA reads TGCAGTGCAGAAACCTCCAAGACGGGCACAGATACGCAGTATTTT. Its protein is CSAETSKTGTDTQYF.

The gene calls are TRBV28 and TRBJ2-1, with TRBD2 matching over 8 bases. Looked up from germline, CDR1 is MDHEN and CDR2 is SYDVKM. V lost 5 bases and J lost 3; bases outside the gene matches: 3. The length of the CDR3 is 14 residues. The CDR3 DNA sequence: TGTGCCAGCAGTGAGCGGGGGTACTACAATGAGCAGTTCTTC. Protein sequence: CASSERGYYNEQFF.